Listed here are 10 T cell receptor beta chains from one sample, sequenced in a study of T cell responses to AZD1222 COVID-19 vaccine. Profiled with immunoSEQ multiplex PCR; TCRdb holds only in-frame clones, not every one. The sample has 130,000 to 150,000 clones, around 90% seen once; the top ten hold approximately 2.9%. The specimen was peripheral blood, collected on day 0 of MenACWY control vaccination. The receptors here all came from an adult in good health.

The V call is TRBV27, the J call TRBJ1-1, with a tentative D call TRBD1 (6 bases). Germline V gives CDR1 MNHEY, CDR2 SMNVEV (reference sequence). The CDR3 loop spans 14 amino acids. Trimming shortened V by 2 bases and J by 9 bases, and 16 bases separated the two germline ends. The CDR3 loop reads CASSLIGGGAKAFF. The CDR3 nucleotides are TGTGCCAGCAGTTTAATAGGTGGGGGGGCGAAAGCTTTCTTT.

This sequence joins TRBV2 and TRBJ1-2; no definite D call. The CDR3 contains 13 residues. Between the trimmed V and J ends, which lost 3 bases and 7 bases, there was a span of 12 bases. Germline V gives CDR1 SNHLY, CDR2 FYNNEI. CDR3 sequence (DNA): TGTGCCAGCAGTGAGAGTCAGGAAGCTGGCTACACCTTC. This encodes CASSESQEAGYTF.

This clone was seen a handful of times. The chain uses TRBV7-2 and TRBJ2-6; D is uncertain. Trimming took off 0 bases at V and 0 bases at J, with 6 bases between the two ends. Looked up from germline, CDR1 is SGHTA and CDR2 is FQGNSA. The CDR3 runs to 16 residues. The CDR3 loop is CASSLATHSGANVLTF. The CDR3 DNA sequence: TGTGCCAGCAGCTTAGCCACCCACTCTGGGGCCAACGTCCTGACTTTC.

CDR3 sequence: CSVRTGPVYEQYF. Written as DNA, the CDR3 is TGCAGCGTTAGGACAGGTCCGGTCTACGAGCAGTACTTC. The gene calls are TRBV29-1 and TRBJ2-7; TRBD1 agrees at 7 bases. This CDR3 has 13 residues. The J segment lost 3 bases and the V segment lost 5 bases, leaving 7 bases of the junction unmatched. Germline V gene data show CDR1 as SQVTM and CDR2 as ANQGSEA.

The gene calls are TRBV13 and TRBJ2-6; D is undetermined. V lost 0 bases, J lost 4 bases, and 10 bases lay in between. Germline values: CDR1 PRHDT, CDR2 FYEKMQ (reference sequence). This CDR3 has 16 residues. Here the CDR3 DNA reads TGTGCCAGCAGCTTAGGAAGGTTTGAGGGGGCCAACGTCCTGACTTTC. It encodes CASSLGRFEGANVLTF.

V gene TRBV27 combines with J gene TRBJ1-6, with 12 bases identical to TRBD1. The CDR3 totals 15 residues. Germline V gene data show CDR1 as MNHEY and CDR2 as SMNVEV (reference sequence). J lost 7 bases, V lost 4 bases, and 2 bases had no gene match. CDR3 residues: CASSSGTGGNSPLHF. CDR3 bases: TGTGCCAGCAGTTCGGGGACAGGGGGCAATTCACCCCTCCACTTT.

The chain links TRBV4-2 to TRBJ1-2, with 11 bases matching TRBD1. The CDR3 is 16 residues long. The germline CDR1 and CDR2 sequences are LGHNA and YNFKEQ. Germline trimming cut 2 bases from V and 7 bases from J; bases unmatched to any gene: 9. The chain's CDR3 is CASSQPGTGGTSGYTF. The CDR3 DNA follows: TGTGCCAGCAGCCAACCCGGGACAGGGGGTACGTCTGGCTACACCTTC.

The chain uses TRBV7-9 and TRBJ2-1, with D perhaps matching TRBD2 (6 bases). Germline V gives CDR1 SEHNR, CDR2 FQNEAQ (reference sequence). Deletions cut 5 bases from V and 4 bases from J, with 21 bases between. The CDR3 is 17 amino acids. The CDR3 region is CASSLYGRRDLYNEQFF. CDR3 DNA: TGTGCCAGCAGCCTTTACGGCCGGAGGGATCTATACAATGAGCAGTTCTTC.

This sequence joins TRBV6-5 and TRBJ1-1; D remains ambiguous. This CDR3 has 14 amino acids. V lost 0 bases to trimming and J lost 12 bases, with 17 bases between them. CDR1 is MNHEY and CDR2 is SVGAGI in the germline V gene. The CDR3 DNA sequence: TGTGCCAGCAGTTACTCTGCCAGACGTCTTGGGACTTTCTTT. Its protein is CASSYSARRLGTFF.

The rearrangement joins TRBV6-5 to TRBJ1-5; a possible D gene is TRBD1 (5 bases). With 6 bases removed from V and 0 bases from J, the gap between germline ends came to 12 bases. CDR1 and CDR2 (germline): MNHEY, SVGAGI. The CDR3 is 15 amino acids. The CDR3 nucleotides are TGTGCCAGCAGACCCACAGGCTATAGCAATCAGCCCCAGCATTTT. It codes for CASRPTGYSNQPQHF.